A selection of T cell receptor beta chains follows, all from one sample in a study of shared clonotypes between healthy human individuals. Sequenced by immunoSEQ multiplex PCR; TCRdb stores in-frame clones only, minus some. The sample includes a few million clones, approximately 93% of them seen just once. Specimen: naive CD4+ T cells from PBMCs. These receptors were collected from a man aged 18 to 29 in good health. Some clones in this sample may be carry-over from other donors' samples. Both conserved end residues are part of each CDR3. Fields, in order: clone size, CDR3 length, V gene, D gene, J gene, CDR3 protein, CDR3 DNA. D genes are given only for firm matches. Expanded clones get a size class; other rows say once, few or many, or leave the size out.

abundance: .; len: 15; v_gene: TRBV6-5; d_gene: .; j_gene: TRBJ2-6; CDR3aa: CASSLASSGANVLTF; CDR3nt: TGTGCCAGCAGTCTGGCAAGCTCTGGGGCCAACGTCCTGACTTTC
abundance: .; len: 16; v_gene: TRBV7-9; d_gene: .; j_gene: TRBJ1-1; CDR3aa: CASSPRTDTMNTEAFF; CDR3nt: TGTGCCAGCAGCCCCAGGACGGACACCATGAACACTGAAGCTTTCTTT
abundance: few; len: 12; v_gene: TRBV7-9; d_gene: .; j_gene: TRBJ1-4; CDR3aa: CASSPRIEKLFF; CDR3nt: TGTGCCAGCAGCCCTCGGATTGAAAAACTGTTTTTT
abundance: .; len: 13; v_gene: TRBV7-9; d_gene: .; j_gene: TRBJ2-3; CDR3aa: CAGLRASTDTQYF; CDR3nt: TGTGCCGGATTACGAGCAAGCACAGATACGCAGTATTTT
abundance: .; len: 15; v_gene: TRBV7-2; d_gene: .; j_gene: TRBJ2-7; CDR3aa: CASSLFRDSTYEQYF; CDR3nt: TGTGCCAGCAGCTTATTCCGGGACTCGACCTACGAGCAGTACTTC
abundance: few; len: 13; v_gene: TRBV7-8; d_gene: TRBD1; j_gene: TRBJ1-2; CDR3aa: CASSQQGGIGYTF; CDR3nt: TGTGCCAGCAGCCAACAGGGGGGAATTGGCTACACCTTC
abundance: .; len: 15; v_gene: TRBV7-3; d_gene: .; j_gene: TRBJ2-1; CDR3aa: CASSSTGAGYNEQFF; CDR3nt: TGTGCCAGCAGCTCAACGGGGGCCGGGTACAATGAGCAGTTCTTC
abundance: .; len: 16; v_gene: TRBV2; d_gene: TRBD1; j_gene: TRBJ1-3; CDR3aa: CASSVYRGETGNTIYF; CDR3nt: TGTGCCAGCAGTGTTTACAGGGGAGAAACTGGAAACACCATATATTTT
abundance: .; len: 16; v_gene: TRBV5-1; d_gene: .; j_gene: TRBJ2-1; CDR3aa: CASSYGGAGFGDEQFF; CDR3nt: TGCGCCAGCAGCTACGGAGGGGCAGGGTTTGGCGATGAGCAGTTCTTC
abundance: .; len: 13; v_gene: TRBV10-3; d_gene: .; j_gene: TRBJ2-3; CDR3aa: CAIRAGVPDTQYF; CDR3nt: TGTGCCATCAGGGCAGGGGTCCCAGATACGCAGTATTTT
abundance: once; len: 14; v_gene: TRBV7-6; d_gene: .; j_gene: TRBJ2-7; CDR3aa: CASSLGMGGYEQYF; CDR3nt: TGTGCCAGCAGCTTAGGGATGGGCGGCTACGAGCAGTACTTC
abundance: once; len: 15; v_gene: TRBV5-4; d_gene: .; j_gene: TRBJ2-1; CDR3aa: CASSQSGNLYNEQFF; CDR3nt: TGTGCCAGCAGCCAGTCCGGGAACCTCTACAATGAGCAGTTCTTC
abundance: .; len: 14; v_gene: TRBV27; d_gene: .; j_gene: TRBJ2-7; CDR3aa: CASSPVIQAYEQYF; CDR3nt: TGTGCCAGCAGCCCCGTCATTCAGGCCTACGAGCAGTACTTC
abundance: .; len: 14; v_gene: TRBV7-2; d_gene: TRBD1; j_gene: TRBJ2-7; CDR3aa: CASSFGTGGYEQYF; CDR3nt: TGTGCCAGCAGCTTTGGGACAGGAGGGTACGAGCAGTACTTC
abundance: .; len: 15; v_gene: TRBV28; d_gene: .; j_gene: TRBJ1-4; CDR3aa: CASREEGLLSEKLFF; CDR3nt: TGTGCCAGCAGGGAGGAAGGGCTCCTGAGTGAAAAACTGTTTTTT
abundance: .; len: 16; v_gene: TRBV4-1; d_gene: .; j_gene: TRBJ1-3; CDR3aa: CASSQGPFSSGNTIYF; CDR3nt: TGCGCCAGCAGCCAAGGACCTTTCAGCTCTGGAAACACCATATATTTT
abundance: few; len: 14; v_gene: TRBV2; d_gene: .; j_gene: TRBJ2-7; CDR3aa: CASRLDRGIHEQYF; CDR3nt: TGTGCCAGCAGGTTGGACAGAGGAATCCACGAGCAGTACTTC
abundance: .; len: 14; v_gene: TRBV5-1; d_gene: TRBD1; j_gene: TRBJ2-7; CDR3aa: CASSSGTDPYEQYF; CDR3nt: TGCGCCAGCAGCTCCGGGACAGACCCCTACGAGCAGTACTTC
abundance: .; len: 14; v_gene: TRBV12-5; d_gene: TRBD1; j_gene: TRBJ1-1; CDR3aa: CASGQGTGRTEAFF; CDR3nt: TGTGCTAGTGGACAGGGGACAGGGCGGACTGAAGCTTTCTTT
abundance: few; len: 13; v_gene: TRBV7-2; d_gene: .; j_gene: TRBJ1-2; CDR3aa: CASSLGHGGSYTF; CDR3nt: TGTGCCAGCAGCTTAGGACACGGCGGGAGCTACACCTTC
abundance: .; len: 15; v_gene: TRBV28; d_gene: TRBD1; j_gene: TRBJ2-6; CDR3aa: CASRRTGSGANVLTF; CDR3nt: TGTGCCAGCAGACGGACAGGGTCTGGGGCCAACGTCCTGACTTTC
abundance: .; len: 14; v_gene: TRBV6-6; d_gene: TRBD1; j_gene: TRBJ1-2; CDR3aa: CASTRDRGNYGYTF; CDR3nt: TGTGCCAGCACCCGGGACAGGGGCAACTATGGCTACACCTTC
abundance: .; len: 13; v_gene: TRBV4-1; d_gene: .; j_gene: TRBJ2-7; CDR3aa: CASSQERVREQYF; CDR3nt: TGCGCCAGCAGCCAAGAAAGGGTTCGTGAGCAGTACTTC
abundance: once; len: 12; v_gene: TRBV11-2; d_gene: .; j_gene: TRBJ1-2; CDR3aa: CASSLGFYGYTF; CDR3nt: TGTGCCAGCAGCTTAGGGTTTTATGGCTACACCTTC
abundance: .; len: 14; v_gene: TRBV11-2; d_gene: .; j_gene: TRBJ2-5; CDR3aa: CASSLVLAKETQYF; CDR3nt: TGTGCCAGCAGCTTAGTTCTCGCTAAAGAGACCCAGTACTTC
abundance: .; len: 12; v_gene: TRBV28; d_gene: .; j_gene: TRBJ1-2; CDR3aa: CASSTPDYGYTF; CDR3nt: TGTGCCAGCAGTACTCCAGACTATGGCTACACCTTC
abundance: .; len: 14; v_gene: TRBV28; d_gene: .; j_gene: TRBJ2-3; CDR3aa: CASSEVGVSDTQYF; CDR3nt: TGTGCCAGCAGTGAAGTGGGGGTTTCAGATACGCAGTATTTT
abundance: .; len: 17; v_gene: TRBV5-1; d_gene: TRBD1; j_gene: TRBJ2-5; CDR3aa: CASSYDPPGQASETQYF; CDR3nt: TGCGCCAGCAGCTACGACCCACCGGGACAGGCATCAGAGACCCAGTACTTC
abundance: .; len: 17; v_gene: TRBV5-1; d_gene: .; j_gene: TRBJ1-3; CDR3aa: CASSLGWQAKPGNTIYF; CDR3nt: TGCGCCAGCAGCCTAGGGTGGCAGGCGAAGCCCGGAAACACCATATATTTT
abundance: .; len: 15; v_gene: TRBV21-1; d_gene: .; j_gene: TRBJ2-3; CDR3aa: CASSKVLLSTDTQYF; CDR3nt: TGTGCCAGCAGCAAAGTGCTCCTCAGCACAGATACGCAGTATTTT
abundance: .; len: 13; v_gene: TRBV27; d_gene: .; j_gene: TRBJ2-1; CDR3aa: CASSLKLSNEQFF; CDR3nt: TGTGCCAGCAGCTTAAAATTGAGCAATGAGCAGTTCTTC
abundance: .; len: 15; v_gene: TRBV7-2; d_gene: TRBD1; j_gene: TRBJ2-1; CDR3aa: CASTQDRGPYNEQFF; CDR3nt: TGTGCCAGCACCCAGGACAGGGGACCCTACAATGAGCAGTTCTTC
abundance: .; len: 16; v_gene: TRBV27; d_gene: .; j_gene: TRBJ1-1; CDR3aa: CASSLRAHRGDTEAFF; CDR3nt: TGTGCCAGCAGTTTACGCGCTCACCGGGGGGACACTGAAGCTTTCTTT
abundance: .; len: 14; v_gene: TRBV5-4; d_gene: TRBD1; j_gene: TRBJ2-7; CDR3aa: CASSLGDRDYEQYF; CDR3nt: TGTGCCAGCAGCTTGGGGGACAGGGACTACGAGCAGTACTTC
abundance: .; len: 15; v_gene: TRBV6-5; d_gene: TRBD2; j_gene: TRBJ2-1; CDR3aa: CASSYGLAGVNEQFF; CDR3nt: TGTGCCAGCAGTTATGGGCTAGCGGGAGTCAATGAGCAGTTCTTC
abundance: .; len: 16; v_gene: TRBV6-6; d_gene: .; j_gene: TRBJ2-5; CDR3aa: CASSYSSVAYQETQYF; CDR3nt: TGTGCCAGCAGTTACTCGTCAGTTGCGTACCAAGAGACCCAGTACTTC
abundance: .; len: 11; v_gene: TRBV19; d_gene: .; j_gene: TRBJ1-3; CDR3aa: CATLPANTIYF; CDR3nt: TGTGCCACCCTCCCCGCAAACACCATATATTTT
abundance: few; len: 16; v_gene: TRBV27; d_gene: TRBD2; j_gene: TRBJ2-1; CDR3aa: CASSLVAGGPYAEQFF; CDR3nt: TGTGCCAGCAGTTTGGTTGCGGGAGGGCCCTACGCGGAGCAGTTCTTC
abundance: .; len: 15; v_gene: TRBV7-2; d_gene: .; j_gene: TRBJ2-3; CDR3aa: CASSLPRGGADTQYF; CDR3nt: TGTGCCAGCAGCTTACCGCGGGGAGGTGCAGATACGCAGTATTTT
abundance: .; len: 12; v_gene: TRBV30; d_gene: .; j_gene: TRBJ2-5; CDR3aa: CAWSLGEETQYF; CDR3nt: TGTGCCTGGAGTCTGGGGGAAGAGACCCAGTACTTC
abundance: .; len: 12; v_gene: TRBV29-1; d_gene: .; j_gene: TRBJ2-7; CDR3aa: CSGRTDSYEQYF; CDR3nt: TGCAGCGGCCGGACAGACTCCTACGAGCAGTACTTC
abundance: .; len: 15; v_gene: TRBV10-1; d_gene: .; j_gene: TRBJ1-1; CDR3aa: CASIKPGHRRNEAFF; CDR3nt: TGCGCCAGCATCAAACCGGGACACCGGAGAAATGAAGCTTTCTTT
abundance: .; len: 16; v_gene: TRBV7-8; d_gene: .; j_gene: TRBJ2-1; CDR3aa: CASSLDARGSYNEQFF; CDR3nt: TGTGCCAGCAGCTTAGACGCCCGAGGGTCCTACAATGAGCAGTTCTTC
abundance: .; len: 13; v_gene: TRBV29-1; d_gene: TRBD1; j_gene: TRBJ2-7; CDR3aa: CSVLGQGPYEQYF; CDR3nt: TGCAGCGTTTTAGGACAGGGGCCTTACGAGCAGTACTTC
abundance: once; len: 14; v_gene: TRBV5-1; d_gene: .; j_gene: TRBJ2-5; CDR3aa: CASSLENVGETQYF; CDR3nt: TGCGCCAGCAGCTTGGAGAATGTGGGAGAGACCCAGTACTTC
abundance: .; len: 12; v_gene: TRBV6-5; d_gene: .; j_gene: TRBJ2-7; CDR3aa: CASRSGTYEQYF; CDR3nt: TGTGCCAGCAGGTCGGGGACCTACGAGCAGTACTTC
abundance: few; len: 11; v_gene: TRBV30; d_gene: .; j_gene: TRBJ1-2; CDR3aa: CAWGRGAGYTF; CDR3nt: TGTGCCTGGGGCAGGGGAGCTGGCTACACCTTC
abundance: .; len: 13; v_gene: TRBV10-2; d_gene: .; j_gene: TRBJ2-2; CDR3aa: CASSEYPTGELFF; CDR3nt: TGCGCCAGCAGTGAGTACCCAACCGGGGAGCTGTTTTTT
abundance: .; len: 14; v_gene: TRBV9; d_gene: TRBD2; j_gene: TRBJ2-3; CDR3aa: CASPPGGHTDTQYF; CDR3nt: TGTGCCAGCCCCCCGGGGGGGCACACAGATACGCAGTATTTT
abundance: once; len: 14; v_gene: TRBV18; d_gene: .; j_gene: TRBJ1-2; CDR3aa: CASSSGRRNYGYTF; CDR3nt: TGTGCCAGCTCTTCCGGAAGGCGGAACTATGGCTACACCTTC
abundance: .; len: 13; v_gene: TRBV28; d_gene: TRBD1; j_gene: TRBJ2-5; CDR3aa: CASSWTGEETQYF; CDR3nt: TGTGCCAGCAGTTGGACAGGGGAAGAGACCCAGTACTTC
abundance: .; len: 16; v_gene: TRBV7-2; d_gene: TRBD2; j_gene: TRBJ2-1; CDR3aa: CASSLRGTSLIDEQFF; CDR3nt: TGTGCCAGCAGCCTGAGGGGGACTAGCCTTATCGATGAGCAGTTCTTC
abundance: .; len: 18; v_gene: TRBV5-4; d_gene: TRBD2; j_gene: TRBJ2-1; CDR3aa: CASSPGTSGAHFDNEQFF; CDR3nt: TGTGCCAGCAGTCCCGGGACTAGCGGGGCCCATTTCGACAATGAGCAGTTCTTC
abundance: .; len: 14; v_gene: TRBV30; d_gene: .; j_gene: TRBJ1-5; CDR3aa: CAWSGTPTGQPQHF; CDR3nt: TGTGCCTGGAGTGGGACCCCTACGGGGCAGCCCCAGCATTTT
abundance: few; len: 13; v_gene: TRBV30; d_gene: .; j_gene: TRBJ1-2; CDR3aa: CAWSAGDGYGYTF; CDR3nt: TGTGCCTGGAGTGCAGGGGACGGCTATGGCTACACCTTC
abundance: .; len: 14; v_gene: TRBV5-1; d_gene: .; j_gene: TRBJ2-1; CDR3aa: CASSYGTIWGEQFF; CDR3nt: TGCGCCAGCAGCTACGGGACCATTTGGGGTGAGCAGTTCTTC
abundance: .; len: 16; v_gene: TRBV15; d_gene: TRBD1; j_gene: TRBJ2-2; CDR3aa: CATSRGQGSFTGELFF; CDR3nt: TGTGCCACCAGCAGAGGACAGGGGTCTTTTACCGGGGAGCTGTTTTTT